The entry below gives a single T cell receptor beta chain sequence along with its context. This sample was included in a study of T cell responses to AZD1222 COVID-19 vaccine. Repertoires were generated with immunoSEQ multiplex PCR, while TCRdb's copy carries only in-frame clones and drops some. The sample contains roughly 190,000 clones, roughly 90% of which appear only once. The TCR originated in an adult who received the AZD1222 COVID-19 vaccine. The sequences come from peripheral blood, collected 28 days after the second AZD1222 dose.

Here the CDR3 DNA reads TGTGCCAGCAGCCAAAACTGGCGGGAGGCCTACAATGAGCAGTTCTTC. Its protein is CASSQNWREAYNEQFF. The V gene is TRBV3-1 (or the pseudogene TRBV3-2), the J gene TRBJ2-1; 8 nucleotides align to TRBD2. The J segment lost 2 bases and the V segment lost 2 bases, leaving 5 bases of the junction unmatched. Germline V gene sequence: CDR1 LGHDT, CDR2 YNNKEL (reference sequence). The CDR3 sequence is 16 residues long.